This is a list of T cell receptor beta chains from one sample in a study of control samples from healthy donors and cancer patients. Assay: immunoSEQ multiplex PCR; the TCRdb copy retains only in-frame clones and omits some. The sample consists of under 70,000 clones, about nine tenths of them appearing once. Sequencing was carried out using PBMCs. These receptors came from a man aged 55 to 69 with head and neck cancer. Each CDR3 is given with its conserved first and last residue. The D gene is left open where the match is weak. Only part of the rows carry a size: once, few, many, or a class if the clone is expanded.

d_call j_call cdr3_length v_call clone_size cdr3_nt cdr3_aa
NA TRBJ2-7 13 TRBV30 NA TGTGCCTGGAGCCGAGGAGCTCCTCTCGAGCAGTACTTC CAWSRGAPLEQYF
NA TRBJ2-1 17 TRBV19 NA TGTGCCAGTAGTATCTGGCGGGGAGGAGACACCTACAATGAGCAGTTCTTC CASSIWRGGDTYNEQFF
NA TRBJ1-2 14 TRBV11-3 NA TGTGCCAGCAGCTTACGGTTCGGTAACTATGGCTACACCTTC CASSLRFGNYGYTF
TRBD1 TRBJ1-2 15 TRBV7-2 few TGTGCCAGCAGCCCGGGACAGGCTCGTAGCTATGGCTACACCTTC CASSPGQARSYGYTF
NA TRBJ2-7 12 TRBV7-6 NA TGTGCCAGCAGCCCGGCGGGCTACGAGCAGTACTTC CASSPAGYEQYF
NA TRBJ1-2 14 TRBV28 NA TGTGCCAGCAGTTTCCTGAATGCCCACGATGGCTACACCTTC CASSFLNAHDGYTF
NA TRBJ2-3 15 TRBV7-2 NA TGTGCCAGCAGCTCATACGTATCTACCACAGATACGCAGTATTTT CASSSYVSTTDTQYF
NA TRBJ2-2 15 TRBV7-2 once TGTGCCAGCAGCATCCTGCGCGCGAACACCGGGGAGCTGTTTTTT CASSILRANTGELFF
TRBD1 TRBJ1-5 13 TRBV29-1 NA TGCAGCGGAGGACAGGGTGCCGGTCAGCCCCAGCATTTT CSGGQGAGQPQHF
NA TRBJ2-7 14 TRBV3-1/TRBV3-2 few TGTGCCAGCAGCCAAGGGACAGTATCCTACGAGCAGTACTTC CASSQGTVSYEQYF
NA TRBJ2-7 12 TRBV6-2/TRBV6-3 once TGTGCCAGCAGCCCCGAGTTCTACGAGCAGTACTTC CASSPEFYEQYF